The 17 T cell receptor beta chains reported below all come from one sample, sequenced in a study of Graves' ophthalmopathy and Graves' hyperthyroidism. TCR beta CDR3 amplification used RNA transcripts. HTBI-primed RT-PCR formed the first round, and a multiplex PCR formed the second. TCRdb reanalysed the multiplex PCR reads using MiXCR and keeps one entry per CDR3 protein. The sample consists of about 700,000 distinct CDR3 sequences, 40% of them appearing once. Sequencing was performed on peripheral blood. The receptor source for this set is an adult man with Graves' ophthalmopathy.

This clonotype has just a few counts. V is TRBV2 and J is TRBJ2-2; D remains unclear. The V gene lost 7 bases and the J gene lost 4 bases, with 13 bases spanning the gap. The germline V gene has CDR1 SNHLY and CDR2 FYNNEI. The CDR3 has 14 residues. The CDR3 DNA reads TGTGCCAGCAACCCGACGGAATTCACCGGGGAGCTGTTTTTT. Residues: CASNPTEFTGELFF.

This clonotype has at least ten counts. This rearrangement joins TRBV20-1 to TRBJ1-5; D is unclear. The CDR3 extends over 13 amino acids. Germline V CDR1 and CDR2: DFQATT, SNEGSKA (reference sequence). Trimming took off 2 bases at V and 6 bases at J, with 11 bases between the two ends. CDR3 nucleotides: TGCAGTGCTAGAACCCCCCAAGGTCAGCCCCAGCATTTT. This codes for CSARTPQGQPQHF.

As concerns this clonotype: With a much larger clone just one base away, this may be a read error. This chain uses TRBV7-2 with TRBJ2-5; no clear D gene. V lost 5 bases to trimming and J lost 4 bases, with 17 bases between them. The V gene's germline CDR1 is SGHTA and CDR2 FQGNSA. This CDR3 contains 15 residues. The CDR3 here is CASSTLSRRRETQYF. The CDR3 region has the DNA TGTGCCAGCAGCACACTTAGCAGGCGCAGAGAGACCCAGTACTTC.

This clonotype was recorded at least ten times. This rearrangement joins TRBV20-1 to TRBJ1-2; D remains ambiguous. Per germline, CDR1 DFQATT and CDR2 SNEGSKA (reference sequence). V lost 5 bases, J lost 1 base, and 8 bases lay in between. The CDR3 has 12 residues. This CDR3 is CSAYTDNYGYTF. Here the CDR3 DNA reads TGCAGTGCTTACACAGATAACTATGGCTACACCTTC.

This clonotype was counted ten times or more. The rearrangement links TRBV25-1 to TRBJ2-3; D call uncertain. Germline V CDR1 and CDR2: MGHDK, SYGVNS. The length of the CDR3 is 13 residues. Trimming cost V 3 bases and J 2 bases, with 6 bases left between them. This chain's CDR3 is CASSESATDTQYF. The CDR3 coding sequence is TGTGCCAGCAGTGAGTCAGCCACAGATACGCAGTATTTT. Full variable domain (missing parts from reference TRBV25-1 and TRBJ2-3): EADIYQTPRYLVIGTGKKITLECSQTMGHDKMYWYQQDPGMELHLIHYSYGVNSTEKGDLSSESTVSRIRTEHFPLTLESARPSHTSQYLCASSESATDTQYFGPGTRLTVL.

The CDR3 region is CASSEAGGLAGGLLQETQYF. Written as DNA, the CDR3 is TGTGCCAGCAGTGAAGCGGGGGGTCTAGCGGGGGGCCTACTCCAAGAGACCCAGTACTTC. V is TRBV25-1 and J is TRBJ2-5, with 11 bases aligning to TRBD2. The CDR3 length is 20 residues. Germline V lookup: CDR1 MGHDK, CDR2 SYGVNS. With 2 bases clipped from V and 1 base from J, the junction kept 15 bases outside the gene matches.

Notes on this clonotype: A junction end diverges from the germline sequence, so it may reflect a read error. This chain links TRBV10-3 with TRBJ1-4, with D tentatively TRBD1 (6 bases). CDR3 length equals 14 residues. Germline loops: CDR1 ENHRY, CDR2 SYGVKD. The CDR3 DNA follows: TGTGCCAGCAGTTATAGGCAGGGGCGTGAAAAACTGTTTTTT. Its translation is CASSYRQGREKLFF.

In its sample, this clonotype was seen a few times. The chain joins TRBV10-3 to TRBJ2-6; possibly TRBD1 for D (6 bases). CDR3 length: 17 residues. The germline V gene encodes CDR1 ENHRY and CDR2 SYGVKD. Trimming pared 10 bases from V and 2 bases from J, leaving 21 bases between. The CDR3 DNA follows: TGTGCCAGCATCGTGAGGGGGACCTTAACTGGGGCCAACGTCCTGACTTTC. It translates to CASIVRGTLTGANVLTF.

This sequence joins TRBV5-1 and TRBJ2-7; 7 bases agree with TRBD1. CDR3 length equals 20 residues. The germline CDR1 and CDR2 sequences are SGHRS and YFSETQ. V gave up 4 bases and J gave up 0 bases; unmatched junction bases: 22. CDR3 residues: CASSLGRDSALLPSSYEQYF. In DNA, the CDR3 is TGCGCCAGCAGCCTAGGCCGGGACAGCGCGCTCCTGCCGAGCTCCTACGAGCAGTACTTC.

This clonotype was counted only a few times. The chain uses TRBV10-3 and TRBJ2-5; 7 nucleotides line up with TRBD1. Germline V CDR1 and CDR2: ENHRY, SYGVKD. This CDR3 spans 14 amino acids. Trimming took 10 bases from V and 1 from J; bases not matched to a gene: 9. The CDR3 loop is CASRGSGVQETQYF. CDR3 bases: TGTGCCAGCAGGGGGAGCGGTGTCCAAGAGACCCAGTACTTC.

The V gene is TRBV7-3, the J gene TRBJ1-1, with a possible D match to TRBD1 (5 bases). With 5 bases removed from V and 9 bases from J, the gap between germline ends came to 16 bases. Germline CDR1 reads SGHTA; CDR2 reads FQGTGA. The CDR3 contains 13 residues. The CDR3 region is CASSPRAQSQAFF. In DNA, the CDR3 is TGTGCCAGCAGCCCCAGGGCGCAGTCTCAAGCTTTCTTT.

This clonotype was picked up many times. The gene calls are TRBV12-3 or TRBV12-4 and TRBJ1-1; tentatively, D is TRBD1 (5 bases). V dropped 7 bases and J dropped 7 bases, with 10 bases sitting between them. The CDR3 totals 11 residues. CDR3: CASMKQVEAFF. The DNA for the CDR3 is TGTGCCAGCATGAAACAGGTTGAAGCTTTCTTT.

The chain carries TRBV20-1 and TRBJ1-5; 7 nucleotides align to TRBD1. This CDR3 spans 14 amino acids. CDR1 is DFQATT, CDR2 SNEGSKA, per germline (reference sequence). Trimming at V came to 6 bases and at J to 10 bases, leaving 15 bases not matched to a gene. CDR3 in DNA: TGCAGTGCCTGGAGCGCCCGGACAGGCGGACCCCAGCATTTT. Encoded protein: CSAWSARTGGPQHF.

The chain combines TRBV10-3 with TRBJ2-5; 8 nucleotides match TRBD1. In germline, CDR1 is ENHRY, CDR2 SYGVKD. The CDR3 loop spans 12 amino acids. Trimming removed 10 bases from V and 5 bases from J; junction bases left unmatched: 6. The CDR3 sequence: CASRGDRETQYF. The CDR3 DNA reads TGTGCCAGCAGGGGGGACAGGGAGACCCAGTACTTC.

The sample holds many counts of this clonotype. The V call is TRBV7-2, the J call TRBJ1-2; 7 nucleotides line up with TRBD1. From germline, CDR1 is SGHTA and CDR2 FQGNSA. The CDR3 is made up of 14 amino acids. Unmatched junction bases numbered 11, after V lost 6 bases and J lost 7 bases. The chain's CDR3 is CASRQNRGPGGYTF. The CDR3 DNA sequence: TGTGCCAGCAGACAAAACAGGGGACCGGGTGGCTACACCTTC.

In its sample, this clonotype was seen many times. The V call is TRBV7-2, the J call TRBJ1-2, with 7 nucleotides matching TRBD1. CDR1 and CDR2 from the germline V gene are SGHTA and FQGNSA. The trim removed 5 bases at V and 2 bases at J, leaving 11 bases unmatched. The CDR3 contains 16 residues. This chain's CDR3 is CASSTGTAAPNYGYTF. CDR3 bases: TGTGCCAGCAGCACTGGGACAGCTGCTCCGAACTATGGCTACACCTTC. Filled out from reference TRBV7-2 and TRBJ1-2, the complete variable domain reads GAGVSQSPSNKVTEKGKDVELRCDPISGHTALYWYRQSLGQGLEFLIYFQGNSAPDKSGLPSDRFSAERTGGSVSTLTIQRTQQEDSAVYLCASSTGTAAPNYGYTFGSGTRLTVV.

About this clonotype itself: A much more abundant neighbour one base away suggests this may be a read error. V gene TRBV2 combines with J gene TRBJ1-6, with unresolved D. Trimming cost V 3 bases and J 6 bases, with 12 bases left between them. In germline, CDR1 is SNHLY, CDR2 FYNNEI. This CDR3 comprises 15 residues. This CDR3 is CASSERGWGNSPLHF. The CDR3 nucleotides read TGTGCCAGCAGTGAGAGAGGGTGGGGTAATTCACCCCTCCACTTT.